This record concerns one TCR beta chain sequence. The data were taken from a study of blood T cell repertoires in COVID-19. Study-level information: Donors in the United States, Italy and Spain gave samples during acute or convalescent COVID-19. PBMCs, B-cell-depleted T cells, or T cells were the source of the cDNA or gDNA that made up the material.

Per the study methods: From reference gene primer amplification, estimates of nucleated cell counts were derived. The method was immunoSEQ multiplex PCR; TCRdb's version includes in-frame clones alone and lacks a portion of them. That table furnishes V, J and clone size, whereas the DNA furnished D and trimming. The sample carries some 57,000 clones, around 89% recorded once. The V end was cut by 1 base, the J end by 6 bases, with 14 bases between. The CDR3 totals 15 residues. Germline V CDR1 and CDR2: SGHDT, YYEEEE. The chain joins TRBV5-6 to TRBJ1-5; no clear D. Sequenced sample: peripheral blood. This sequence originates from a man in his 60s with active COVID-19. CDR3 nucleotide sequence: TGTGCCAGCAGCTTGTCGAGGAAACCCCGTCAGCCCCAGCATTTT. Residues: CASSLSRKPRQPQHF.